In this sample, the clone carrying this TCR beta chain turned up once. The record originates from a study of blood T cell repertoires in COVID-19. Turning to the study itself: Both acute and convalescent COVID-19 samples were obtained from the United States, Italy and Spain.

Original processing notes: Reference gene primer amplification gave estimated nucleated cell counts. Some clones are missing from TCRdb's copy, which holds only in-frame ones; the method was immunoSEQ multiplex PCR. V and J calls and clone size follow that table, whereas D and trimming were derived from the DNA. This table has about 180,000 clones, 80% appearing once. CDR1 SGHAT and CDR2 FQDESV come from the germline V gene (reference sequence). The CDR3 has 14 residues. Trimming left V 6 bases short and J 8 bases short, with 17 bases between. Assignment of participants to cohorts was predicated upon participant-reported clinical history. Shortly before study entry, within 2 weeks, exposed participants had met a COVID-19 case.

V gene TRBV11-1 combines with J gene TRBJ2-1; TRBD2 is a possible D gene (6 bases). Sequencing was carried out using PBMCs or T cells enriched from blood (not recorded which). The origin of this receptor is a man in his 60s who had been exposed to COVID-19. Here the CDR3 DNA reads TGTGCCAGCAGTATCGGGAGAGCTCGGGATGAGCAGTTCTTC. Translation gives CASSIGRARDEQFF.